This TCR beta chain emerged from a study of blood T cell repertoires in COVID-19. Turning to the study itself: Acute and convalescent COVID-19 specimens originated in the United States, Italy and Spain. T cells, B-cell-depleted T cells, or PBMCs provided the cDNA or gDNA that served as material.

The germline gives CDR1 MNHEY, CDR2 SVGAGI. The germline V and J ends were trimmed by 7 bases and 5 bases, with 15 bases remaining between them. This CDR3 has 15 amino acids. How the authors handled the data: It was from reference gene primer amplification that nucleated cell counts were estimated. Sequencing used immunoSEQ multiplex PCR; TCRdb keeps in-frame clones, though not all of them. D and trimming come from the DNA, and the V and J calls and clone size come from that table. The data show some 190,000 clones, with approximately 80% seen just once and 20% held by the top ten. The genes are TRBV6-5 and TRBJ1-6; D perhaps matches TRBD1 (6 bases). The sequence derives from a human donor in a cohort sampled during active COVID-19. The sequencing sample was made of peripheral blood. The DNA of the CDR3 is TGTGCCAGCACCGAAGGGGGGGATCATAATTCACCCCTCCACTTT. Protein sequence: CASTEGGDHNSPLHF.